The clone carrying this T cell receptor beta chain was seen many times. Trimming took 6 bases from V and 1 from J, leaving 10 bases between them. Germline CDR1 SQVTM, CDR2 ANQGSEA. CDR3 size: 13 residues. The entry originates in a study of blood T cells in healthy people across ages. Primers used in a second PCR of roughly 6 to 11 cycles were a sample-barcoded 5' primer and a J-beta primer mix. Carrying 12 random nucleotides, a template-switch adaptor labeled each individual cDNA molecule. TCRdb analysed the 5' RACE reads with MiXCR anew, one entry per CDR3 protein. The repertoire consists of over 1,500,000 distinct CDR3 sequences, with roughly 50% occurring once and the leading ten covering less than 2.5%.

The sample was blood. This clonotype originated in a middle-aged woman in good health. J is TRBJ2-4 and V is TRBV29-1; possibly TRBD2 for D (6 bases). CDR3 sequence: CSVLGGAKNIQYF. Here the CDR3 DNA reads TGCAGCGTACTTGGGGGGGCCAAAAACATTCAGTACTTC.